This T cell receptor beta chain is drawn from a study of blood T cell repertoires in COVID-19. Study context: PBMCs, B-cell-depleted T cells, or T cells provided the cDNA or gDNA that made up the material.

The CDR3 sequence is 15 residues long. CDR1 SQVTM and CDR2 ANQGSEA come from the germline V gene. Profiling relied on immunoSEQ multiplex PCR, and the TCRdb table lists in-frame clones only, not all of them. The data show 120,000 to 150,000 clones, 84% seen once. Individuals aged roughly 18 to 95 years were recruited from about two dozen US areas. Assignment of participants to cohorts was predicated upon participant-reported clinical history. This receptor was taken from a woman in her forties or fifties who had been exposed to COVID-19. The rearrangement uses TRBV29-1 and TRBJ1-4, with D possibly matching TRBD1 (6 bases). Specimen: PBMCs or T cells enriched from blood (not recorded which). CDR3 sequence: CSARGRGGLEEKLFF. The CDR3 DNA is TGCAGTGCTAGGGGCAGGGGAGGGCTTGAGGAAAAACTGTTTTTT.